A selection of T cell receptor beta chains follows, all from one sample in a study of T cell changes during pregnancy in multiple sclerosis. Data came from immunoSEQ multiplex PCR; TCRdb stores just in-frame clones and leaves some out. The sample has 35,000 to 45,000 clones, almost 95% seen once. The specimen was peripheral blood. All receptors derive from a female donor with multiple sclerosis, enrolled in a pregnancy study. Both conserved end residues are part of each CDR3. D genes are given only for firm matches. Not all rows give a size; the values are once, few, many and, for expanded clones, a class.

CDR3: CASSPRQGGEETQYF; DNA: TGCGCCAGCAGTCCCCGACAGGGTGGTGAAGAGACCCAGTACTTC; J: TRBJ2-5; D: TRBD1; size: -; V: TRBV4-3
CDR3: CASSSGSLATQYF; DNA: TGCGCCAGCAGCTCCGGATCCTTGGCTACGCAGTATTTT; J: TRBJ2-3; D: -; size: -; V: TRBV5-1
CDR3: CASSPLGGQTEAFF; DNA: TGTGCCAGCAGCCCACTTGGGGGGCAAACTGAAGCTTTCTTT; J: TRBJ1-1; D: -; size: once; V: TRBV11-2
CDR3: CASSQTTGGNQPQHF; DNA: TGTGCCAGCAGCCAGACCACAGGGGGCAATCAGCCCCAGCATTTT; J: TRBJ1-5; D: TRBD1; size: -; V: TRBV27
CDR3: CASSLQGRGSTIYF; DNA: TGTGCCAGCAGCCTACAGGGACGCGGTAGCACCATATATTTT; J: TRBJ1-3; D: -; size: -; V: TRBV6-5
CDR3: CASSHTSGPVYNEQFF; DNA: TGTGCCAGCAGCCACACTAGCGGGCCAGTATACAATGAGCAGTTCTTC; J: TRBJ2-1; D: TRBD2; size: -; V: TRBV7-6
CDR3: CSAAGDSTYGYTF; DNA: TGCAGCGCTGCGGGGGACAGCACCTATGGCTACACCTTC; J: TRBJ1-2; D: TRBD1; size: once; V: TRBV29-1
CDR3: CASNIVQGLHQPQHF; DNA: TGTGCCAGCAATATCGTACAGGGATTACATCAGCCCCAGCATTTT; J: TRBJ1-5; D: -; size: -; V: TRBV7-2
CDR3: CASSISGRDNEQFF; DNA: TGTGCCAGTAGTATTAGCGGGAGGGACAATGAGCAGTTCTTC; J: TRBJ2-1; D: TRBD2; size: -; V: TRBV19
CDR3: CASTHPAGWNGYTF; DNA: TGTGCCAGCACCCACCCGGCAGGTTGGAATGGCTACACCTTC; J: TRBJ1-2; D: -; size: -; V: TRBV7-9
CDR3: CASSTGFETDTQYF; DNA: TGTGCCAGTAGTACCGGGTTTGAGACAGATACGCAGTATTTT; J: TRBJ2-3; D: -; size: -; V: TRBV19
CDR3: CASSLEGRAAGANVLTF; DNA: TGTGCCAGCAGTTTAGAAGGCAGGGCGGCAGGGGCCAACGTCCTGACTTTC; J: TRBJ2-6; D: -; size: -; V: TRBV27
CDR3: CASRTGPYNEQFF; DNA: TGTGCCAGCAGAACAGGGCCCTACAATGAGCAGTTCTTC; J: TRBJ2-1; D: -; size: -; V: TRBV7-2
CDR3: CAWSVLGRTPNYGYTF; DNA: TGTGCCTGGAGTGTACTAGGGAGGACCCCTAACTATGGCTACACCTTC; J: TRBJ1-2; D: -; size: -; V: TRBV30
CDR3: CASSLTSPTGDEAFF; DNA: TGTGCCAGCTCCCTAACAAGCCCCACAGGGGACGAAGCTTTCTTT; J: TRBJ1-1; D: TRBD1; size: once; V: TRBV18
CDR3: CASSDRTDTQYF; DNA: TGTGCCAGCAGCGACCGCACAGATACGCAGTATTTT; J: TRBJ2-3; D: -; size: -; V: TRBV6-5
CDR3: CASSKNRGQRGNTEAFF; DNA: TGTGCCAGCAGCAAAAACAGGGGTCAGAGAGGGAACACTGAAGCTTTCTTT; J: TRBJ1-1; D: TRBD1; size: -; V: TRBV7-8
CDR3: CASREGPSYNEQFF; DNA: TGTGCCAGTCGGGAGGGCCCCTCCTACAATGAGCAGTTCTTC; J: TRBJ2-1; D: TRBD2; size: -; V: TRBV11-3
CDR3: CASSRRLLVGQTSGNTIYF; DNA: TGTGCCAGCAGCCGTCGTTTGCTGGTGGGCCAAACCTCTGGAAACACCATATATTTT; J: TRBJ1-3; D: -; size: -; V: TRBV11-1
CDR3: CASRLRVSYEQYF; DNA: TGTGCCAGCAGGCTCCGGGTTTCCTACGAGCAGTACTTC; J: TRBJ2-7; D: -; size: -; V: TRBV6-1
CDR3: CASSQDHSRQGGNTIYF; DNA: TGCGCCAGCAGCCAAGATCACTCGAGACAGGGAGGAAACACCATATATTTT; J: TRBJ1-3; D: TRBD1; size: -; V: TRBV4-1
CDR3: CASSKTVSSNQPQHF; DNA: TGTGCCAGCAGTAAGACAGTGTCTAGCAATCAGCCCCAGCATTTT; J: TRBJ1-5; D: -; size: -; V: TRBV28
CDR3: CASSFAEGLFYGYTF; DNA: TGTGCCAGCAGCTTCGCGGAGGGTCTGTTCTATGGCTACACCTTC; J: TRBJ1-2; D: -; size: few; V: TRBV11-2
CDR3: CASSFPRGERESHEQFF; DNA: TGTGCCAGCTCATTCCCAAGAGGGGAACGGGAGTCGCATGAGCAGTTCTTC; J: TRBJ2-1; D: -; size: -; V: TRBV18
CDR3: CASSPFGSPNNEQFF; DNA: TGTGCCAGCAGCCCTTTCGGAAGCCCCAACAATGAGCAGTTCTTC; J: TRBJ2-1; D: -; size: -; V: TRBV5-4
CDR3: CASSTWTGLHEQYF; DNA: TGTGCCAGCAGCACCTGGACAGGTTTGCACGAGCAGTACTTC; J: TRBJ2-7; D: TRBD1; size: -; V: TRBV5-4